This T cell receptor (beta chain) was sequenced in a study of vaccination and CD4 T cells after COVID-19. Study summary: SARS-CoV-2 PCR on nasal swabs had been positive for the convalescent patients; fewer than ten were mild and one was severe.

This clonotype was picked up a small number of times. Its antigen is undetermined. General study findings and limits: Only post-vaccination samples contained a median approximately 90% of the reactive clones in convalescent patients. Spike mono-reactivity held for 304 of 307 vaccine-specific clones in convalescent patients.

This CDR3 comprises 13 residues. V was shortened by 5 bases and J by 1 base, with 8 bases between the two germline ends. In germline, CDR1 is LNHNV, CDR2 YYDKDF (reference sequence). Via MiXCR, TCRdb re-called the PCR reads, giving one row per CDR3 protein. Seen here are more than 12,000 distinct CDR3 sequences, roughly 71% observed once, and the top ten hold around 1.1%. The chain combines TRBV15 with TRBJ1-1; no reliable D call. The sequence was collected from a human donor who had recovered from COVID-19. The specimen comprised CD4+ T cells from blood, sampled after SARS-CoV-2 vaccination. Written as DNA, the CDR3 is TGTGCCACCAGCGGGCGACGGAACACTGAAGCTTTCTTT. Translated, it gives CATSGRRNTEAFF.